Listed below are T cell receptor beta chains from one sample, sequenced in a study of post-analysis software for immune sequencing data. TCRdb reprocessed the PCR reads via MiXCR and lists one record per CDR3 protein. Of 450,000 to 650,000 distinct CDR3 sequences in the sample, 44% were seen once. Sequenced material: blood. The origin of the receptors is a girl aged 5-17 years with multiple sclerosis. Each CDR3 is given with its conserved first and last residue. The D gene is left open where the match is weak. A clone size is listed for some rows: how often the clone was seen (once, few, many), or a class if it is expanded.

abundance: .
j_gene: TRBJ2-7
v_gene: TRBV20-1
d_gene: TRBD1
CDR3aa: CSATQQGAIDEQYF
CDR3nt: TGCAGTGCAACCCAACAGGGGGCCATCGACGAGCAGTACTTC

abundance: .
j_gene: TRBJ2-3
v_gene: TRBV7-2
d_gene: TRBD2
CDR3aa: CASRLAGQGEDTQYF
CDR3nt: TGTGCCAGCCGCCTAGCGGGACAAGGCGAAGATACGCAGTATTTT

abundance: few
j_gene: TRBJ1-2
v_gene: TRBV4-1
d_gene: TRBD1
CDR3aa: CASSQSFTGGSYGYTF
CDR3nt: TGCGCCAGCAGCCAAAGCTTTACAGGGGGAAGCTATGGCTACACCTTC

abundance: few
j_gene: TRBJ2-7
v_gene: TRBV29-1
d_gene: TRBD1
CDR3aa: CSVEGTGEDYEQYF
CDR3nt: TGCAGCGTTGAAGGGACAGGGGAAGACTACGAGCAGTACTTC

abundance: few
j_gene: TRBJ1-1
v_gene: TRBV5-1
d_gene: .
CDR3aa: CASSLEGPANTEAFF
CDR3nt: TGCGCCAGCAGCTTGGAGGGGCCCGCGAACACTGAAGCTTTCTTT

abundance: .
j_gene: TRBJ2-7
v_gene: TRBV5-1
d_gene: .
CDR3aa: CASSGTGTLYEQYF
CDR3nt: TGCGCCAGCAGCGGCACCGGGACCCTATACGAGCAGTACTTC

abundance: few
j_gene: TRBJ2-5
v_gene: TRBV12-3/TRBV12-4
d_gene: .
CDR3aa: CASSAVRETQYF
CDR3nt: TGTGCCAGCAGTGCAGTACGGGAGACCCAGTACTTC

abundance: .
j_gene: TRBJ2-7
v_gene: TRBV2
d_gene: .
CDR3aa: CASKPAGPYEQYF
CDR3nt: TGTGCCAGCAAGCCCGCAGGGCCCTACGAGCAGTACTTC

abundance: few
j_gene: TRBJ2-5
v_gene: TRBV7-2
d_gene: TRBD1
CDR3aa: CASSLAGQDGKQYF
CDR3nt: TGTGCCAGCAGCTTAGCAGGACAGGATGGCAAGCAGTACTTC

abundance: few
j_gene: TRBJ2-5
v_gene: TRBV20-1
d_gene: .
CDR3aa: CSAWDWKETQYF
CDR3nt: TGCAGTGCTTGGGACTGGAAAGAGACCCAGTACTTC

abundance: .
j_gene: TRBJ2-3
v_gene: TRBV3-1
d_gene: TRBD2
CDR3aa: CASGAGLATDTQYF
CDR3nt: TGTGCCAGCGGAGCGGGACTAGCGACAGATACGCAGTATTTT

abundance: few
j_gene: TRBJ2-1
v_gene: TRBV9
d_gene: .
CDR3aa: CASSVAQGGDEQFF
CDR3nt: TGTGCCAGCAGCGTAGCCCAGGGGGGAGATGAGCAGTTCTTC

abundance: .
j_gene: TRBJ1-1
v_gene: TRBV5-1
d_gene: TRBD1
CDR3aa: CASSLGYGTDRGAFF
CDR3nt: TGCGCCAGCAGCCTTGGGTATGGGACAGATAGAGGAGCTTTCTTT

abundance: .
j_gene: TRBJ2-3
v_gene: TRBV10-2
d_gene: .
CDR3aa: CASSLRTRTGDTQYF
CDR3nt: TGCGCCAGCAGCCTGCGGACTAGGACAGGGGATACGCAGTATTTT

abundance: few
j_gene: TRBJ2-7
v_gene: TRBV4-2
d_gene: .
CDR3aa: CASSHWGATSEQYF
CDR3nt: TGTGCCAGCAGCCATTGGGGGGCGACATCCGAGCAGTACTTC

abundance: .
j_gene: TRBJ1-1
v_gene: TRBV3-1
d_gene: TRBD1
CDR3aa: CASSQTGVVAFF
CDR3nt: TGTGCCAGCAGCCAGACAGGGGTTGTGGCTTTCTTT

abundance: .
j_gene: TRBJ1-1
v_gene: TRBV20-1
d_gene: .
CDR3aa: CSARAGHLMNTEAFF
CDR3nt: TGCAGTGCTAGAGCAGGACACCTCATGAACACTGAAGCTTTCTTT

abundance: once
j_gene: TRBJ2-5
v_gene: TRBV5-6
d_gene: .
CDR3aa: CASSLVPTTQETQYF
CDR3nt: TGTGCCAGCAGCTTGGTGCCCACGACCCAAGAGACCCAGTACTTC

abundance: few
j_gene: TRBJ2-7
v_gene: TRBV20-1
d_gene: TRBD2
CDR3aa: CSASPGGAKYEQYF
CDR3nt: TGCAGTGCTTCCCCGGGGGGGGCCAAATACGAGCAGTACTTC

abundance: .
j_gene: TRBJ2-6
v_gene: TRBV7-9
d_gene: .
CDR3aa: CASSLPLFRAPGANVLTF
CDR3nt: TGTGCCAGCAGCTTACCCCTTTTCAGGGCTCCTGGGGCCAACGTCCTGACTTTC

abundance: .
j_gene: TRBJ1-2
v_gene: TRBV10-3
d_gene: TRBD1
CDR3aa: CAISEPRQGSYGYTF
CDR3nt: TGTGCCATCAGTGAGCCGCGACAGGGATCCTATGGCTACACCTTC

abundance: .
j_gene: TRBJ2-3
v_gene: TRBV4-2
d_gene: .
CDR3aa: CASSQEGVAMSTDTQYF
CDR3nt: TGTGCCAGCAGCCAAGAAGGGGTAGCAATGAGCACAGATACGCAGTATTTT

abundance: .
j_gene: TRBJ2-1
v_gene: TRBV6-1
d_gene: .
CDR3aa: CASSELSSYNEQFF
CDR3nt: TGTGCCAGCAGTGAACTCAGCTCCTACAATGAGCAGTTCTTC

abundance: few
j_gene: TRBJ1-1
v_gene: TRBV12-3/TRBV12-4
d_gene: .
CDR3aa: CASSLVGDTEAFF
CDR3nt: TGTGCCAGCAGTTTAGTGGGGGACACTGAAGCTTTCTTT